This T cell receptor beta chain stems from a study of blood T cell repertoires in COVID-19. Study-level background: T cells, B-cell-depleted T cells, or PBMCs supplied cDNA or gDNA.

As handled by the study authors: Scientists estimated how many nucleated cells there were by amplifying reference gene primers. Clones were sequenced by immunoSEQ multiplex PCR, and TCRdb holds only the in-frame ones, with some missing. D and trimming were read from the DNA, whereas the V and J calls and clone size are those reported in that table. Of approximately 52,000 clones in the sample, roughly 80% were seen once. V shed 3 bases and J 4 bases; nucleotides not matched to a gene: 3. Germline CDR1 is SGDLS and CDR2 is YYNGEE. The CDR3 extends over 15 amino acids. The chain uses TRBV9 and TRBJ2-1; 11 bases fit TRBD2. The source is a woman at least 80 years old with acute or convalescent COVID-19. The sequenced sample was peripheral blood. The DNA of the CDR3 is TGTGCCAGCAGCGGACTAGCGGGGTATTACAATGAGCAGTTCTTC. It codes for CASSGLAGYYNEQFF.